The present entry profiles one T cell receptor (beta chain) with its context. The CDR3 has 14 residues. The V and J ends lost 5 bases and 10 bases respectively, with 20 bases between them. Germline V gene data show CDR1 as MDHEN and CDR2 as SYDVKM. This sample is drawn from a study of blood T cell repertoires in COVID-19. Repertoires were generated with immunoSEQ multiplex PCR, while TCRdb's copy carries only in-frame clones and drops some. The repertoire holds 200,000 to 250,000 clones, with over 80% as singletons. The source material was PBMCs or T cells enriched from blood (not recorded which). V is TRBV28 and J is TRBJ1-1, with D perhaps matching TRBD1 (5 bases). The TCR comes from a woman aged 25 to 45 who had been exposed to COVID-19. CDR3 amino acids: CASSTQGGRPGAFF. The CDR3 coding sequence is TGTGCCAGCAGTACTCAGGGTGGCCGGCCCGGAGCTTTCTTT.